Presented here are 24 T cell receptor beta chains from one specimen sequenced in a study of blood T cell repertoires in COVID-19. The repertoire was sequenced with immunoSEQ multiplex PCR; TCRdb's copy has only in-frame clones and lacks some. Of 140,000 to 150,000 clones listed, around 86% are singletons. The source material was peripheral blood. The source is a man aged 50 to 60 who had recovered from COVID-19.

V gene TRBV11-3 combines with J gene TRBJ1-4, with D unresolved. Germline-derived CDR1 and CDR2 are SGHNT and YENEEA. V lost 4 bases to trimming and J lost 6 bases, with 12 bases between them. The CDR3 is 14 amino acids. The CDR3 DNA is TGTGCCAGCAGCTCCTCTCGGTCACATGAAAAACTGTTTTTT. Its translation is CASSSSRSHEKLFF. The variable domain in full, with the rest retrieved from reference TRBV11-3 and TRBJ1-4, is EAGVVQSPRYKIIEKKQPVAFWCNPISGHNTLYWYLQNLGQGPELLIRYENEEAVDDSQLPKDRFSAERLKGVDSTLKIQPAELGDSAVYLCASSSSRSHEKLFFGSGTQLSVL.

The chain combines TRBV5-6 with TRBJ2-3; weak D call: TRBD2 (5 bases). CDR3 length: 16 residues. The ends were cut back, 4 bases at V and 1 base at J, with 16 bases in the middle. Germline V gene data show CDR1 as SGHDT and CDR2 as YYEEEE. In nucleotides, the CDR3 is TGTGCCAGCAGCGCGAGGAGGTTCGGGGGCACAGATACGCAGTATTTT. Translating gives CASSARRFGGTDTQYF.

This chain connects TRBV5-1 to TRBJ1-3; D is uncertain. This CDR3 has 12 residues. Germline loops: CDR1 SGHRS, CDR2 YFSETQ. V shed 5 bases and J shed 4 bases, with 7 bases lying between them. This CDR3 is CASRGAGNTIYF. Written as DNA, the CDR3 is TGCGCCAGCAGGGGCGCGGGAAACACCATATATTTT. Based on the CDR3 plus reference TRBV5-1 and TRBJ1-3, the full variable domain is KAGVTQTPRYLIKTRGQQVTLSCSPISGHRSVSWYQQTPGQGLQFLFEYFSETQRNKGNFPGRFSGRQFSNSRSEMNVSTLELGDSALYLCASRGAGNTIYFGEGSWLTVV.

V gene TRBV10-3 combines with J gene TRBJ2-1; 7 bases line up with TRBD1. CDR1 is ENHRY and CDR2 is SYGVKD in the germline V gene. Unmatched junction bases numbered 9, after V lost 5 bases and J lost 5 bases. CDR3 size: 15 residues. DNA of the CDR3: TGTGCCATCAGTTATATTCAGGGGGTCCACAATGAGCAGTTCTTC. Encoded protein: CAISYIQGVHNEQFF.

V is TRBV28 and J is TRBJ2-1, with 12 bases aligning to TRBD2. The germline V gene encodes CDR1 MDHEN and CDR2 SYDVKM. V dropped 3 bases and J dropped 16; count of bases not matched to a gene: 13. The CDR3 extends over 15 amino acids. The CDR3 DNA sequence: TGTGCCAGCAGTTTGCTTACTAGCGGGGGGCCCACAATTTTCTTC. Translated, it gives CASSLLTSGGPTIFF.

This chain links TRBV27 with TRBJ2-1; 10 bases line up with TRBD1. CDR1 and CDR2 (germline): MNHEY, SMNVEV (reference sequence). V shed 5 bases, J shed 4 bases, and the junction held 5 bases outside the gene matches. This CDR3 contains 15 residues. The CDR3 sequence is CASSNRQGAYNEQFF. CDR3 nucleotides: TGTGCCAGCAGTAACCGACAGGGGGCGTACAATGAGCAGTTCTTC.

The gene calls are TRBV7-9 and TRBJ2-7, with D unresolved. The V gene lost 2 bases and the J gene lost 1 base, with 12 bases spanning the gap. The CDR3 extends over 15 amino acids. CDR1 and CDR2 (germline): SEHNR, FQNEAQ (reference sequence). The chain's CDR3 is CASSLYRSRSYEQYF. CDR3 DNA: TGTGCCAGCAGCTTATACCGGTCCCGGTCCTACGAGCAGTACTTC.

CDR3 sequence: CASSQLGQGRNEQFF. The CDR3 nucleotides are TGTGCCAGCAGCCAATTGGGACAGGGAAGGAATGAGCAGTTCTTC. This chain uses TRBV14 with TRBJ2-1, with TRBD1 matching 9 bases. This CDR3 has 15 residues. The V segment lost 2 bases and the J segment 7 bases; nucleotides outside the gene matches: 6. Germline V gives CDR1 SGHDN, CDR2 FVKESK.

CDR3 sequence: CSAPGQAGAFF. In DNA form, the CDR3 reads TGCAGTGCTCCTGGACAGGCTGGGGCTTTCTTT. The V and J genes are TRBV20-1 and TRBJ1-1; 7 nucleotides align to TRBD1. Trimming cost V 5 bases and J 11 bases; bases outside gene matches: 8. Germline loops: CDR1 DFQATT, CDR2 SNEGSKA (reference sequence). The CDR3 contains 11 residues.

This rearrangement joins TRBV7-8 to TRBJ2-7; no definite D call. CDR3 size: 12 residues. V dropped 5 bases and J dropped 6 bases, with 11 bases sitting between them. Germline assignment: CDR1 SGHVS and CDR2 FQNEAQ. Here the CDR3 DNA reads TGTGCCAGCAGCATCTCTAGAGGCGAGCAGTACTTC. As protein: CASSISRGEQYF.

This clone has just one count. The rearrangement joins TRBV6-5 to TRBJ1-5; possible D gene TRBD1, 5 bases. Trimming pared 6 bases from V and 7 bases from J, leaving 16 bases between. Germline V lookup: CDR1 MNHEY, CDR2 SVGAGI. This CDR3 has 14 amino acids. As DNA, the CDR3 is TGTGCCAGCAGAATCAGGGAATCAGGGCAGCCCCAGCATTTT. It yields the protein CASRIRESGQPQHF.

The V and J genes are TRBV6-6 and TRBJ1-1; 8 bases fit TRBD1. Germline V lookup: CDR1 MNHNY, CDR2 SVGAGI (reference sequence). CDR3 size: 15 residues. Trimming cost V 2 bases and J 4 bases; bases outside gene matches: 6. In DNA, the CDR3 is TGTGCCAGCAGTTACCGGGGACAGGCCGGCACTGAAGCTTTCTTT. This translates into CASSYRGQAGTEAFF.

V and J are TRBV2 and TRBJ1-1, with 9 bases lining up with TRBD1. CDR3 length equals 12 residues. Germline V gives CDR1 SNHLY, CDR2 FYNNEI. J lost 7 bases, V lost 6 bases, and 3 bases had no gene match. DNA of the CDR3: TGTGCCAGCAGAGTGGACAGGGGTGAAGCTTTCTTT. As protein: CASRVDRGEAFF.

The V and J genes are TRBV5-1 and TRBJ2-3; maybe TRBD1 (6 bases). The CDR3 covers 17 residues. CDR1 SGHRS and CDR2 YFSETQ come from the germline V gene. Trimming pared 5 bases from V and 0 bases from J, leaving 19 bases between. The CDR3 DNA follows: TGCGCCAGCAGACAAACTTTAGGGGGACCTAGCACAGATACGCAGTATTTT. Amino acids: CASRQTLGGPSTDTQYF. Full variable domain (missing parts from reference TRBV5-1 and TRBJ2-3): KAGVTQTPRYLIKTRGQQVTLSCSPISGHRSVSWYQQTPGQGLQFLFEYFSETQRNKGNFPGRFSGRQFSNSRSEMNVSTLELGDSALYLCASRQTLGGPSTDTQYFGPGTRLTVL.

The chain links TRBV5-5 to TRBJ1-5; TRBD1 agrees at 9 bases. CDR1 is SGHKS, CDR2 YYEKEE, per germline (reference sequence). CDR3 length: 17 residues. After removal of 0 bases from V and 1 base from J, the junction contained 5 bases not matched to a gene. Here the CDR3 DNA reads TGTGCCAGCAGCTTGGCCGGGACAGGGAGCAGCAATCAGCCCCAGCATTTT. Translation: CASSLAGTGSSNQPQHF.

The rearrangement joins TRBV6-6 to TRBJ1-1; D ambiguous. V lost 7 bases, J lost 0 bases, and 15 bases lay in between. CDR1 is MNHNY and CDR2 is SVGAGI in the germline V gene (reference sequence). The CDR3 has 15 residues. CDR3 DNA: TGTGCCAGCAAGCCAAGGGAGAAAATGAACACTGAAGCTTTCTTT. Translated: CASKPREKMNTEAFF.

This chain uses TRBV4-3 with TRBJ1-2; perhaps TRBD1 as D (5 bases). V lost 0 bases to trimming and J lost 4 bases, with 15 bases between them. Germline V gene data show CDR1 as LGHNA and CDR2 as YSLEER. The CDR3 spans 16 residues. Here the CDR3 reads CASSQDQGGALYGYTF. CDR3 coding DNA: TGCGCCAGCAGCCAAGATCAAGGTGGGGCCCTCTATGGCTACACCTTC.

In nucleotides, the CDR3 is TGTGCCGTAGGCCCCGGTGGGGACATCCAGCTGACTACTTACAATGAGCAGTTCTTC. Encoded protein: CAVGPGGDIQLTTYNEQFF. The rearrangement uses TRBV9 and TRBJ2-1; possibly TRBD1 for D (6 bases). V dropped 10 bases and J dropped 4 bases, with 33 bases sitting between them. This CDR3 is 19 amino acids long. The germline CDR1 and CDR2 sequences are SGDLS and YYNGEE.

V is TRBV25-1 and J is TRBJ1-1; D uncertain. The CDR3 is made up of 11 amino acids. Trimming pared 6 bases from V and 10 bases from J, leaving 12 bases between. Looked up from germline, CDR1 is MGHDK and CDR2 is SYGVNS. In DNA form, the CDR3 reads TGTGCCAGCAGGGCTAGCGGTCGAGCTTTCTTT. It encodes CASRASGRAFF.

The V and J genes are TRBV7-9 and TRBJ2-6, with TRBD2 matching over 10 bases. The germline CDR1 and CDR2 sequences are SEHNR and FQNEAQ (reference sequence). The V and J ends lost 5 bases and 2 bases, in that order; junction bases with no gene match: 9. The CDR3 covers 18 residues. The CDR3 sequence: CASSPRPAGGPGANVLTF. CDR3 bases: TGTGCCAGCAGCCCCCGTCCAGCGGGGGGGCCTGGGGCCAACGTCCTGACTTTC.

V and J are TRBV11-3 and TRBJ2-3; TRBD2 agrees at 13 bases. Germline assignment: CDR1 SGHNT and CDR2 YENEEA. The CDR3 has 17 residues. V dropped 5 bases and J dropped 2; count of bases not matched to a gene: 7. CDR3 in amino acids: CASSTRLAGGNTDTQYF. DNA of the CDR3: TGTGCCAGCAGCACCAGACTAGCGGGGGGCAACACAGATACGCAGTATTTT.

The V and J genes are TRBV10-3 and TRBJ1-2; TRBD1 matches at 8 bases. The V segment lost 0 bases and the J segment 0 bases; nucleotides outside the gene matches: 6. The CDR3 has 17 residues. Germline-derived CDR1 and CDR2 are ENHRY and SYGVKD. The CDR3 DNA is TGTGCCATCAGTGAGTCGGCAGGGGGCGCTTCTAACTATGGCTACACCTTC. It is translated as CAISESAGGASNYGYTF.

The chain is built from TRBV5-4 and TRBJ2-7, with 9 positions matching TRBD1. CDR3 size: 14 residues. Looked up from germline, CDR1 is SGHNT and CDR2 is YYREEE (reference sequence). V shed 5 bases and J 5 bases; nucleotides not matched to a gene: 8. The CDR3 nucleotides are TGTGCCAGCAGTTATAGGACAGGGGAAGACGAGCAGTACTTC. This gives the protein CASSYRTGEDEQYF.

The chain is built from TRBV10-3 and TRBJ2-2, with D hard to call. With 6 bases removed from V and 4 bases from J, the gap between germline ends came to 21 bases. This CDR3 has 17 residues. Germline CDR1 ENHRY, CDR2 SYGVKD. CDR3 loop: CAISGGGNSLGTGELFF. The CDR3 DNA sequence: TGTGCCATCAGCGGTGGCGGCAACTCGTTGGGCACCGGGGAGCTGTTTTTT.